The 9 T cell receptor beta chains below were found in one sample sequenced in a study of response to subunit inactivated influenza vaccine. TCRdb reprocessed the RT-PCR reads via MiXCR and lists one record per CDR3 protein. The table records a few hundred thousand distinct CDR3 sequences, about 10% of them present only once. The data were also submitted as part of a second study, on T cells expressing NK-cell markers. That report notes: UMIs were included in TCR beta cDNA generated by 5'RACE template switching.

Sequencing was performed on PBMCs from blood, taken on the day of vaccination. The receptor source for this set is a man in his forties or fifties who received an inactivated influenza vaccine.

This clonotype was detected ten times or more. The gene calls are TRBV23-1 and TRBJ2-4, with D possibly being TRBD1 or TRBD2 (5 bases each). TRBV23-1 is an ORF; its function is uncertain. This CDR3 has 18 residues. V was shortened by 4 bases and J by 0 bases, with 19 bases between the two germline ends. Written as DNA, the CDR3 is TGCGCCAGCAGTCGTTCTAAAGGGACCGATATAGCCAAAAACATTCAGTACTTC. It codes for CASSRSKGTDIAKNIQYF.

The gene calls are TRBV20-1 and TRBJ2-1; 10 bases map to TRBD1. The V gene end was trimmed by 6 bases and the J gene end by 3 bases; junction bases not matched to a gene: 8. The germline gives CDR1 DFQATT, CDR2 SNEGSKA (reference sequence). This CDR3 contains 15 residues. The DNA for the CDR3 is TGCAGTGCCCCCAGGGGGACAGGGGACTACAATGAGCAGTTCTTC. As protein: CSAPRGTGDYNEQFF.

CDR3: CASTLRSGRASREQFF. The CDR3 DNA is TGTGCCAGCACCCTACGCAGCGGGAGGGCGTCTAGGGAGCAGTTCTTC. The chain recombines TRBV28 with TRBJ2-1, with 10 positions matching TRBD2. The germline gives CDR1 MDHEN, CDR2 SYDVKM. The CDR3 length is 16 residues. With 7 bases clipped from V and 10 bases from J, the junction kept 16 bases outside the gene matches.

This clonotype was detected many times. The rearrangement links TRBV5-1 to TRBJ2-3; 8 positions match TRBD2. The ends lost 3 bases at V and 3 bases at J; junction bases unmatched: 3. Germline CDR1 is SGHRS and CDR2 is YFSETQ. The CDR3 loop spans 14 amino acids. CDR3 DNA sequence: TGCGCCAGCAGCTCCTTAGCGGGAACAGATACGCAGTATTTT. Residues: CASSSLAGTDTQYF.

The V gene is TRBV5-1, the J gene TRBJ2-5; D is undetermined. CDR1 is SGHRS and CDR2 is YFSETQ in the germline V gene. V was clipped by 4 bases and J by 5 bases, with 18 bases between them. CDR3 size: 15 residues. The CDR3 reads CASSPVGQKVETQYF. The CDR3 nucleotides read TGCGCCAGCAGCCCAGTCGGGCAGAAGGTTGAGACCCAGTACTTC.

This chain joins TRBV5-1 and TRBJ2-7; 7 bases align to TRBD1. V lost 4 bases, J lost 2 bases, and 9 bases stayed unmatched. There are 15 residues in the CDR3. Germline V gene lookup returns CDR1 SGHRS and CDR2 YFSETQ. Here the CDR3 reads CASSTSSGTAYEQYF. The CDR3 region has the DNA TGCGCCAGCAGCACATCCTCCGGGACAGCCTACGAGCAGTACTTC. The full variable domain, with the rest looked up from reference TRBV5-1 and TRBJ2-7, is KAGVTQTPRYLIKTRGQQVTLSCSPISGHRSVSWYQQTPGQGLQFLFEYFSETQRNKGNFPGRFSGRQFSNSRSEMNVSTLELGDSALYLCASSTSSGTAYEQYFGPGTRLTVT.

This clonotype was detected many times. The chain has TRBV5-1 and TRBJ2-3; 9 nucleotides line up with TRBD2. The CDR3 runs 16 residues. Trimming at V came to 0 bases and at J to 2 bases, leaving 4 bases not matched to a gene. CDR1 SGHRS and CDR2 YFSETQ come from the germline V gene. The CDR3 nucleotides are TGCGCCAGCAGCTTGGTTCTAGCGGGATTCACAGATACGCAGTATTTT. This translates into CASSLVLAGFTDTQYF.

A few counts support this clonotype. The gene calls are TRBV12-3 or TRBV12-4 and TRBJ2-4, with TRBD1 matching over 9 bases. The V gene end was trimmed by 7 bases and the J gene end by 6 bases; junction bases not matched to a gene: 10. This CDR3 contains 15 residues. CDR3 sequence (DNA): TGTGCCAGCACCTCCCTACAGGGGGCCGGAAACATTCAGTACTTC. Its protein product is CASTSLQGAGNIQYF.

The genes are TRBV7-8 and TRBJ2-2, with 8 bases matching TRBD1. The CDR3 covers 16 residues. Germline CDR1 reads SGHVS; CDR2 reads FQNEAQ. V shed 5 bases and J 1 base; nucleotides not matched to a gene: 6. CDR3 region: CASSPQGQVNTGELFF. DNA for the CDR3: TGTGCCAGCAGCCCGCAGGGACAGGTGAACACCGGGGAGCTGTTTTTT.